This entry features one T cell receptor beta chain sequence. What it binds is not known. Preparation of the TCRbeta library used unique molecular identifiers. TCRdb used MiXCR to reprocess the PCR reads, holding one entry per CDR3 protein. The sample includes about 210,000 distinct CDR3 sequences, roughly a sixth of them seen just once. The source of the sample is a study of T-cell reconstitution after alpha-beta-depleted transplantation in children. General study results and limits: At the one-year point after transplant, T-cell counts and TCRbeta diversity were found to come mostly from T cells that had been newly produced. Expanded clones from the graft, numbering several hundred, reportedly supplied alpha-beta T cells about two months after transplant.

The CDR3 is 16 residues long. From germline, CDR1 is MNHNS and CDR2 SASEGT. V was clipped by 2 bases and J by 0 bases, with 13 bases between them. The rearrangement joins TRBV6-1 to TRBJ1-1; tentative D call: TRBD1 (6 bases). This specimen consisted of PBMCs, mostly from graft donor cells, obtained 360 days after TCRalphabeta/CD19-depleted stem cell transplant. This clonotype originated in a male patient between 2 and 15 years old who had a stem cell transplant for acute lymphoblastic leukemia, so the T cells may come from the graft donor. The CDR3 DNA reads as TGTGCCAGCAGTGAATGGACAGTAGATATGAACACTGAAGCTTTCTTT. Translating it yields CASSEWTVDMNTEAFF.